This T cell receptor beta chain was found in a study of spatial heterogeneity in lung cancer. A unique molecular identifier was attached to every TCR cDNA molecule. TCRdb redid the calling of the 5' RACE reads with MiXCR, one entry per CDR3 protein. The sample contains 15,000 to 20,000 distinct CDR3 sequences, approximately 11% of which appear only once. The time point denotes: blood at routine non-recurrence follow-up after resection. Many counts were recorded for this clonotype. Germline-derived CDR1 and CDR2 are LGHDT and YNNKEL (reference sequence). The ends lost 6 bases at V and 13 bases at J; junction bases unmatched: 11. CDR3 size: 14 residues.

This sequence was found in a female donor with early-stage non-small cell lung cancer. Sequenced here: PBMCs, sampled at follow-up. V and J are TRBV3-1 and TRBJ2-1; 11 nucleotides agree with TRBD2. The CDR3 DNA follows: TGTGCCAGCAGTCAACTAGCGGGAGTGGGAGAACAGTTCTTC. Amino acids: CASSQLAGVGEQFF.